This TCR beta chain appears in the sequencing data of a study of blood T cell repertoires in COVID-19. Turning to the study itself: The United States, Italy and Spain were the sources of the acute and convalescent COVID-19 samples. In each case, the material was cDNA or gDNA derived from T cells, B-cell-depleted T cells, or PBMCs.

Followed longitudinally, the Seattle patients had been enrolled during active infection. In germline, CDR1 is MDHEN, CDR2 SYDVKM. V lost 4 bases and J lost 11, with 26 bases in between. The CDR3 extends over 16 amino acids. Original data processing: Reference gene primer amplification yielded estimated nucleated cell counts. Clones were sequenced by immunoSEQ multiplex PCR, and TCRdb holds only the in-frame ones, with some missing. That table is the source of V, J and clone size, and D and trimming were worked out from the DNA. The repertoire holds some 140,000 clones, with approximately 85% as singletons.

V and J are TRBV28 and TRBJ1-2, with unresolved D. This receptor was obtained from a man in his 60s with COVID-19, enrolled during active disease. The sample taken for sequencing was peripheral blood. The CDR3, as DNA: TGTGCCAGCAGTTCCAACAAGGGAGATCGAGAGAGGCAATACACCTTC. Encoded protein: CASSSNKGDRERQYTF.